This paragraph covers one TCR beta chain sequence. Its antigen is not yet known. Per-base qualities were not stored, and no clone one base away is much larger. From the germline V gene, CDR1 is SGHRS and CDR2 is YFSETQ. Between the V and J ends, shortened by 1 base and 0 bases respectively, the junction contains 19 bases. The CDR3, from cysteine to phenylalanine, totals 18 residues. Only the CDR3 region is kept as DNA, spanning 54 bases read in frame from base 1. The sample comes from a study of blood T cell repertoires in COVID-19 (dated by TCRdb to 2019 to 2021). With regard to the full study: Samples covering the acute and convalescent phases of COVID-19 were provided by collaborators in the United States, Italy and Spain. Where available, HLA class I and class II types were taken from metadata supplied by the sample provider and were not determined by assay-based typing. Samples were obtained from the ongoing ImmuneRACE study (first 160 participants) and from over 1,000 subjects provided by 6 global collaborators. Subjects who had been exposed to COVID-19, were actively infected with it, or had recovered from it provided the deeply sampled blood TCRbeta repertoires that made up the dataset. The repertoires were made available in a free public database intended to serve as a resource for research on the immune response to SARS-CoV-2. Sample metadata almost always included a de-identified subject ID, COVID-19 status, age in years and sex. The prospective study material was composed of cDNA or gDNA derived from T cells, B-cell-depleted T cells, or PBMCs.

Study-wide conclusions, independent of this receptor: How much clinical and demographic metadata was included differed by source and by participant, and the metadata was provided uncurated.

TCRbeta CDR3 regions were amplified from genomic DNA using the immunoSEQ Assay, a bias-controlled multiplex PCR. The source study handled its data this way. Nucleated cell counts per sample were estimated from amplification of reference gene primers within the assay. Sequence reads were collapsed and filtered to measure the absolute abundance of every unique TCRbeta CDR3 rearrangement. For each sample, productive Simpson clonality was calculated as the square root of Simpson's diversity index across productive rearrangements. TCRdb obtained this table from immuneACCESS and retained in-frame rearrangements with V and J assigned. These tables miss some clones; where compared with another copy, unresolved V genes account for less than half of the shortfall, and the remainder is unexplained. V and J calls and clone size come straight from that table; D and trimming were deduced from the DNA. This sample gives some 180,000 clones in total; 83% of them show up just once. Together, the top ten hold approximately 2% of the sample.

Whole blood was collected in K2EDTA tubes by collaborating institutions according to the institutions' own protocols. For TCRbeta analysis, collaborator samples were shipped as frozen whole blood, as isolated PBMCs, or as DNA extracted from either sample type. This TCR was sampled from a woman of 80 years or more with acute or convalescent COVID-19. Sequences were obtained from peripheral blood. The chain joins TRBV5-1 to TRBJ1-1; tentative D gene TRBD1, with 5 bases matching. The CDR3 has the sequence CASSLLARALTMNTEAFF. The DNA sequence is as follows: TGCGCCAGCAGCTTGCTTGCCAGGGCGCTAACCATGAACACTGAAGCTTTCTTT.